The TCR beta chain described here comes from a study of molecular identifiers for immune sequencing clone quantification. Study-level points and caveats: Whereas clones above 20 RNA copies held under 1% of naive-cell molecules, they held over 98% of effector molecules. Amid 940,000 or so naive cells, spiked Jurkat TCR RNA from one cell was reportedly still detectable.

Germline V lookup: CDR1 SGHAT, CDR2 FQNNGV. J was trimmed by 5 bases and V by 5 bases; bases with no gene match: 12. The CDR3 is made up of 15 amino acids. Concerning this clonotype: Its specificity is not known.

Naive CD8 T cells underwent sorting with the CD8+CD4-CCR7+CD45RA+ definition. Bulk TCR library preparation followed previously described methods with listed TCR primers. One entry per CDR3 protein, called by TCRdb with MiXCR from the PCR reads. Among approximately 97,000 distinct CDR3 sequences listed, approximately 25% were seen once. Sequenced input: naive CD8+ T cells from blood, with Jurkat cell RNA spiked in. The subset is: FACS-sorted CD8+CD4-CCR7+CD45RA+ naive T cells. The clonotype originates from a human donor in good health. Some libraries in this study had Jurkat cell RNA spiked in. The V gene is TRBV11-2, the J gene TRBJ2-7; 7 bases match TRBD1. The CDR3: CASSTRQGSTHEQYF. The CDR3 DNA reads TGTGCCAGCAGCACCAGACAGGGTTCGACCCACGAGCAGTACTTC.